This passage covers 17 T cell receptor beta chains from one sample sequenced in a study of neurological immune-mediated disorders. TCRdb re-called the 5' RACE reads with MiXCR, one entry per CDR3 protein. The sample lists about 74,000 distinct CDR3 sequences, around 5% occurring once. Sequenced sample: PBMCs. All receptors derive from a man aged 18-30 years with multiple sclerosis.

This clonotype was observed many times. The rearrangement uses TRBV20-1 and TRBJ1-2; 8 nucleotides align to TRBD1. The ends lost 6 bases at V and 5 bases at J; junction bases unmatched: 2. Germline-derived CDR1 and CDR2 are DFQATT and SNEGSKA (reference sequence). This CDR3 is 11 amino acids long. CDR3 amino acids: CSAGTGYGYTF. The DNA for the CDR3 is TGCAGTGCAGGGACAGGATATGGCTACACCTTC.

The genes are TRBV7-6 and TRBJ2-1; D ambiguous. CDR1 SGHVS and CDR2 FNYEAQ come from the germline V gene. The CDR3 totals 16 residues. V lost 1 base and J 5 bases, leaving 15 bases between the germline ends. The CDR3 nucleotides are TGTGCCAGCAGCTTAGGCGGCTTCGGGCCAGACAATGAGCAGTTCTTC. It yields the protein CASSLGGFGPDNEQFF. Drawing the rest from reference TRBV7-6 and TRBJ2-1, the complete variable domain is GAGVSQSPRYKVTKRGQDVALRCDPISGHVSLYWYRQALGQGPEFLTYFNYEAQQDKSGLPNDRFSAERPEGSISTLTIQRTEQRDSAMYRCASSLGGFGPDNEQFFGPGTRLTVL.

Regarding this clonotype: A much bigger clone sits one base away, suggesting this may be a read error. The chain joins TRBV20-1 to TRBJ2-3, with D possibly being TRBD2 (5 bases). CDR3 size: 13 residues. The germline V gene has CDR1 DFQATT and CDR2 SNEGSKA (reference sequence). The CDR3 sequence is CSARPTRTDTRYF. The CDR3 DNA is TGCAGTGCTCGGCCCACTAGAACAGATACGCGGTATTTT.

This clonotype appeared many times. The chain combines TRBV5-1 with TRBJ2-2, with D perhaps being TRBD1 or TRBD2 (5 bases each). In germline, CDR1 is SGHRS, CDR2 YFSETQ. Trimming left V 3 bases short and J 5 bases short, with 14 bases between. This CDR3 has 15 amino acids. The CDR3 DNA follows: TGCGCCAGCAGCTCGGTAGGGACCCCGACCGGGGAGCTGTTTTTT. Translation: CASSSVGTPTGELFF.

This clonotype was picked up many times. The J gene is TRBJ1-4, the V gene TRBV5-1; D is perhaps TRBD1 (5 bases). Germline assignment: CDR1 SGHRS and CDR2 YFSETQ. The CDR3 runs to 15 residues. The ends were cut back, 4 bases at V and 7 bases at J, with 17 bases in the middle. The CDR3 DNA reads TGCGCCAGCAGCCCCTCGACAGTTGAGAGTGAAAAACTGTTTTTT. It is translated as CASSPSTVESEKLFF.

Concerning this clonotype: A much larger clonotype is one base distant, so this may be a read error. The chain has TRBV20-1 and TRBJ2-7; 8 nucleotides line up with TRBD2. This CDR3 has 17 residues. Germline values: CDR1 DFQATT, CDR2 SNEGSKA (reference sequence). V shed 4 bases and J 6 bases; nucleotides not matched to a gene: 20. CDR3 bases: TGCAGTGCTATAGATCGGGGGGTAGCGGGGCCCCTCGGCGAGCAGTACTTC. It encodes CSAIDRGVAGPLGEQYF.

This clonotype was observed many times. The chain is built from TRBV5-1 and TRBJ2-1; the D gene could be TRBD1 or TRBD2 (6 bases each). The CDR3 covers 14 residues. Looked up from germline, CDR1 is SGHRS and CDR2 is YFSETQ. Trimming pared 3 bases from V and 0 bases from J, leaving 7 bases between. CDR3 sequence reads: CASSSGASYNEQFF. CDR3 nucleotides: TGCGCCAGCAGCTCGGGGGCCTCCTACAATGAGCAGTTCTTC.

The chain employs TRBV12-3 or TRBV12-4 and TRBJ2-7; the match to TRBD2 covers 15 bases. V lost 5 bases and J lost 4; bases outside the gene matches: 6. The CDR3 loop spans 16 amino acids. CDR3 region: CASSHSGLAGGYEQYF. CDR3 bases: TGTGCCAGCAGTCACTCGGGACTAGCGGGAGGTTACGAGCAGTACTTC.

This clonotype has at least ten counts. V and J are TRBV5-1 and TRBJ1-4; D perhaps matches TRBD1 (6 bases). The CDR3 length is 15 residues. V was shortened by 2 bases and J by 8 bases, with 16 bases between the two germline ends. The germline V gene encodes CDR1 SGHRS and CDR2 YFSETQ. The CDR3 reads CASSLFGGLDEKLFF. CDR3 bases: TGCGCCAGCAGCTTATTCGGGGGGCTGGACGAAAAACTGTTTTTT.

This clonotype has at least ten counts. This chain connects TRBV4-2 to TRBJ2-7; D possibly corresponds to TRBD1 (5 bases). CDR1 and CDR2 (germline): LGHNA, YNFKEQ. Trimming took off 1 base at V and 3 bases at J, with 13 bases between the two ends. The CDR3 runs to 15 residues. CDR3 nucleotides: TGTGCCAGCAGCCAAGTATTGGCCAGGGACTACGAGCAGTACTTC. Its protein is CASSQVLARDYEQYF.

This clonotype showed up many times. CDR3: CSVEEGGPEAFF. The DNA for the CDR3 is TGCAGCGTTGAAGAAGGGGGGCCTGAAGCTTTCTTT. The rearrangement uses TRBV29-1 and TRBJ1-1, with D possibly TRBD1 on 6 matching bases. The ends were cut back, 0 bases at V and 6 bases at J, with 8 bases in the middle. The CDR3 is 12 amino acids. Germline V gives CDR1 SQVTM, CDR2 ANQGSEA.

This clonotype was seen repeatedly, ten times or more. This rearrangement joins TRBV7-2 to TRBJ2-2, with no clear D. The CDR3 is 14 residues long. The germline V gene encodes CDR1 SGHTA and CDR2 FQGNSA. Deletions cut 0 bases from V and 1 base from J, with 3 bases between. The CDR3 nucleotides read TGTGCCAGCAGCTTAGCGTGGAACACCGGGGAGCTGTTTTTT. Translating gives CASSLAWNTGELFF.

This clonotype was detected ten times or more. The chain recombines TRBV12-3 or TRBV12-4 with TRBJ2-1; weak D call: TRBD2 (6 bases). With 1 base removed from V and 1 base from J, the gap between germline ends came to 8 bases. This CDR3 spans 15 amino acids. The CDR3 DNA follows: TGTGCCAGCAGTTTAGGGAGGGCATCCTACAATGAGCAGTTCTTC. This gives the protein CASSLGRASYNEQFF.

This clonotype was observed at least ten times. This rearrangement joins TRBV7-6 to TRBJ2-7, with D possibly TRBD2 on 7 matching bases. Trimming removed 2 bases at V and 4 bases at J, with 15 bases between. The CDR3 runs 15 residues. Germline V lookup: CDR1 SGHVS, CDR2 FNYEAQ. The CDR3 DNA is TGTGCCAGCAGCTTAAGGGGGGGTATGGCATACGAGCAGTACTTC. It yields the protein CASSLRGGMAYEQYF.

The sample holds a few counts of this clonotype. This chain uses TRBV11-3 with TRBJ2-2, with 8 bases aligning to TRBD1. The CDR3 contains 15 residues. Germline-derived CDR1 and CDR2 are SGHNT and YENEEA. V gave up 3 bases and J gave up 9 bases; unmatched junction bases: 9. In nucleotides, the CDR3 is TGTGCCAGCAGCTTTTCCAGGGGGCTGACCTGGGAGCTGTTTTTT. Protein: CASSFSRGLTWELFF.

This clonotype was found many times. Written as DNA, the CDR3 is TGCGCCAGCAGACCCTGGAACTACAATGAGCAGTTCTTC. This translates into CASRPWNYNEQFF. V is TRBV5-1 and J is TRBJ2-1, with D hard to call. Germline assignment: CDR1 SGHRS and CDR2 YFSETQ. The V end was cut by 5 bases, the J end by 3 bases, with 9 bases between. The CDR3 runs 13 residues.

This clonotype was observed at least ten times. This chain connects TRBV6-1 to TRBJ2-1; a weak D match, TRBD1 (6 bases). This CDR3 region has 15 residues. The germline V gene encodes CDR1 MNHNS and CDR2 SASEGT. V was trimmed by 3 bases and J by 3 bases, leaving 12 bases between them. The CDR3 loop is CASSENQDSYNEQFF. The CDR3 DNA reads as TGTGCCAGCAGTGAGAATCAGGACAGCTACAATGAGCAGTTCTTC.